These 21 T cell receptor beta chains were all obtained from the same sample, sequenced in a study of identical twins. MiXCR, run by TCRdb on the 5' RACE reads, gives a single entry per CDR3 protein. The data hold hundreds of thousands of distinct CDR3 sequences, with 20% to 30% observed a single time. These data are also associated with another study on T cells expressing NK-cell markers.

Sequenced: CD4+ T cells sorted from blood. These receptors were collected from a woman aged 18-29 years in good health.

Ten or more counts support this clonotype. The chain uses TRBV5-5 and TRBJ2-3; D is unclear. Germline V lookup: CDR1 SGHKS, CDR2 YYEKEE (reference sequence). This CDR3 contains 13 residues. Trimming removed 5 bases at V and 1 base at J, with 8 bases between. The CDR3 sequence is CASRFAGTDTQYF. The CDR3 nucleotides are TGTGCCAGCAGGTTCGCGGGCACAGATACGCAGTATTTT.

This clonotype showed up just a few times. The rearrangement joins TRBV5-1 to TRBJ2-1; TRBD2 agrees at 10 bases. In germline, CDR1 is SGHRS, CDR2 YFSETQ. Losses at the gene ends were 2 bases for V and 4 bases for J; bases not matched to a gene: 3. This CDR3 spans 15 amino acids. Here the CDR3 reads CASSFSTSGYNEQFF. The CDR3 bases are TGCGCCAGCAGCTTCTCGACTAGCGGGTACAATGAGCAGTTCTTC. Combining the CDR3 with reference TRBV5-1 and TRBJ2-1 gives the whole variable domain KAGVTQTPRYLIKTRGQQVTLSCSPISGHRSVSWYQQTPGQGLQFLFEYFSETQRNKGNFPGRFSGRQFSNSRSEMNVSTLELGDSALYLCASSFSTSGYNEQFFGPGTRLTVL.

The gene calls are TRBV28 and TRBJ2-7, with D possibly matching TRBD1 (5 bases). V lost 3 bases, J lost 5 bases, and 17 bases lay in between. CDR1 is MDHEN, CDR2 SYDVKM, per germline. The length of the CDR3 is 15 residues. The CDR3, as DNA: TGTGCCAGCAGTTTTAAGGACACACGAAACCACGAGCAGTACTTC. Its protein is CASSFKDTRNHEQYF.

This clonotype was recorded a few times. The chain combines TRBV15 with TRBJ2-1; TRBD1 or TRBD2 may be the D gene (6 bases each). This CDR3 contains 16 residues. V lost 0 bases and J 0 bases, leaving 9 bases between the germline ends. Germline V lookup: CDR1 LNHNV, CDR2 YYDKDF (reference sequence). The CDR3 DNA sequence: TGTGCCACCAGCAGAGATAGGGGGGACTCCTACAATGAGCAGTTCTTC. Its protein product is CATSRDRGDSYNEQFF.

This clonotype appeared a few times. The chain recombines TRBV12-3 or TRBV12-4 with TRBJ2-1; 7 bases are a match to TRBD2. V lost 2 bases and J lost 5; bases outside the gene matches: 9. The CDR3 totals 16 residues. The CDR3 DNA reads TGTGCCAGCAGTTTATACCCTAGCGGTCGACACAATGAGCAGTTCTTC. Its protein product is CASSLYPSGRHNEQFF.

The chain employs TRBV20-1 and TRBJ2-1; 9 bases map to TRBD2. The CDR3 contains 15 residues. The V and J ends lost 0 bases and 7 bases, in that order; junction bases with no gene match: 7. From germline, CDR1 is DFQATT and CDR2 SNEGSKA (reference sequence). The CDR3 DNA sequence: TGCAGTGCTAGAGATTTGCGAGCGGGGGGAAATGAGCAGTTCTTC. This gives the protein CSARDLRAGGNEQFF.

The genes are TRBV27 and TRBJ2-5, with unresolved D. CDR3 length: 14 amino acids. Trimming left V 3 bases short and J 1 base short, with 9 bases between. Per the germline V gene, CDR1 is MNHEY and CDR2 is SMNVEV (reference sequence). The CDR3 loop is CASSFSGSQETQYF. CDR3 DNA sequence: TGTGCCAGCAGTTTTTCGGGTTCCCAAGAGACCCAGTACTTC.

The chain employs TRBV12-3 or TRBV12-4 and TRBJ2-4, with D possibly TRBD2 on 6 matching bases. V was pared by 6 bases and J by 7 bases, with 22 bases between. This CDR3 contains 16 residues. CDR3 region: CASSPGSGSGVNIQYF. In DNA, the CDR3 is TGTGCCAGCAGCCCTGGAAGCGGTTCGGGAGTGAACATTCAGTACTTC.

CDR3 sequence: CASSSEGLTYNEQFF. The CDR3 DNA sequence: TGCGCCAGCAGCTCGGAGGGCCTTACGTACAATGAGCAGTTCTTC. The J gene is TRBJ2-1, the V gene TRBV5-1; maybe TRBD2 (6 bases). The CDR3 totals 15 residues. Deletions cut 3 bases from V and 4 bases from J, with 14 bases between. The germline CDR1 and CDR2 sequences are SGHRS and YFSETQ.

The chain uses TRBV20-1 and TRBJ2-7; D may be TRBD2 (6 bases). The V end was cut by 5 bases, the J end by 2 bases, with 16 bases between. Germline CDR1 and CDR2: DFQATT and SNEGSKA (reference sequence). The CDR3 is made up of 14 amino acids. This CDR3 is CSALAGLPPYEQYF. The CDR3 DNA sequence: TGCAGTGCTCTTGCGGGGTTACCACCCTACGAGCAGTACTTC.

In its sample, this clonotype was seen a few times. The chain has TRBV5-1 and TRBJ2-1; D uncertain. Trimming took off 4 bases at V and 6 bases at J, with 23 bases between the two ends. This CDR3 region has 17 residues. Looked up from germline, CDR1 is SGHRS and CDR2 is YFSETQ. CDR3 residues: CASSLLGPGSRSNEQFF. The CDR3 coding sequence is TGCGCCAGCAGCCTCCTTGGGCCCGGGTCCCGCAGCAATGAGCAGTTCTTC.

V is TRBV2 and J is TRBJ2-1, with TRBD2 identical over 16 bases. The CDR3 is made up of 16 amino acids. Germline V gene sequence: CDR1 SNHLY, CDR2 FYNNEI. With 5 bases clipped from V and 9 bases from J, the junction kept 7 bases outside the gene matches. DNA of the CDR3: TGTGCCAGCAGTAAGGGACTAGCGGGAGGGAGTGGTGAGCAGTTCTTC. As protein: CASSKGLAGGSGEQFF.

A few counts support this clonotype. The chain employs TRBV7-9 and TRBJ1-4; D ambiguous. The CDR3 contains 14 residues. Germline V gene sequence: CDR1 SEHNR, CDR2 FQNEAQ (reference sequence). Trimming pared 3 bases from V and 3 bases from J, leaving 8 bases between. The CDR3: CASSLPGSNEKLFF. CDR3 DNA sequence: TGTGCCAGCAGCTTGCCGGGATCTAATGAAAAACTGTTTTTT.

This clonotype was seen only a few times. J is TRBJ2-5 and V is TRBV20-1; D is unresolved. The CDR3 has 12 amino acids. Germline CDR1 reads DFQATT; CDR2 reads SNEGSKA (reference sequence). Deletions cut 1 base from V and 5 bases from J, with 8 bases between. The CDR3 DNA is TGCAGTGCTAGAGTAGGCCGGGAGACCCAGTACTTC. Translating it yields CSARVGRETQYF.

The chain uses TRBV9 and TRBJ2-1; D not resolved. The CDR3 is 13 amino acids. Germline lookup yields CDR1 SGDLS and CDR2 YYNGEE. Trimming left V 0 bases short and J 10 bases short, with 11 bases between. In DNA form, the CDR3 reads TGTGCCAGCAGCGTAGGGGTGATTGGCGAGCAGTTCTTC. It codes for CASSVGVIGEQFF.

This chain connects TRBV20-1 to TRBJ2-5, with a tentative D call TRBD2 (5 bases). Trimming shortened V by 6 bases and J by 5 bases, and 13 bases separated the two germline ends. Per germline, CDR1 DFQATT and CDR2 SNEGSKA (reference sequence). The CDR3 spans 12 residues. DNA of the CDR3: TGCAGTGCCCCAAGCGGACCGGAGACCCAGTACTTC. It codes for CSAPSGPETQYF.

This chain links TRBV6-5 with TRBJ2-7, with a tentative D call TRBD2 (5 bases). This CDR3 spans 13 amino acids. The V gene's germline CDR1 is MNHEY and CDR2 SVGAGI. Deletions cut 4 bases from V and 3 bases from J, with 10 bases between. Here the CDR3 reads CASSSGLVYEQYF. Here the CDR3 DNA reads TGTGCCAGCAGTTCTGGACTGGTCTACGAGCAGTACTTC.

The genes are TRBV5-1 and TRBJ2-1, with 10 bases matching TRBD2. Germline CDR1 SGHRS, CDR2 YFSETQ. V trimming: 0 bases; J trimming: 7 bases; junction bases outside the gene matches: 10. This CDR3 comprises 17 residues. CDR3 sequence: CASSLGASGSPLNEQFF. The CDR3 DNA follows: TGCGCCAGCAGCTTGGGTGCTAGCGGGAGCCCTCTGAATGAGCAGTTCTTC.

The chain joins TRBV29-1 to TRBJ1-4; 7 nucleotides line up with TRBD1. The CDR3 consists of 12 residues. CDR1 is SQVTM, CDR2 ANQGSEA, per germline. The V segment lost 7 bases and the J segment 3 bases; nucleotides outside the gene matches: 2. CDR3 region: CSGGTANEKLFF. CDR3 nucleotide sequence: TGCAGCGGGGGGACAGCTAATGAAAAACTGTTTTTT.

This clonotype was seen ten or more times. The genes are TRBV11-2 and TRBJ2-1, with 9 bases matching TRBD2. Germline V lookup: CDR1 SGHAT, CDR2 FQNNGV. This CDR3 has 19 amino acids. Trimming at V came to 5 bases and at J to 2 bases, leaving 16 bases not matched to a gene. The CDR3 region has the DNA TGTGCCAGCAGCCGGGGGATCCTAGCGGGACGAGGGACCTACAATGAGCAGTTCTTC. Translating gives CASSRGILAGRGTYNEQFF.

This sequence joins TRBV9 and TRBJ2-3, with D maybe TRBD2 (5 bases). Trimming removed 0 bases at V and 5 bases at J, with 10 bases between. The length of the CDR3 is 14 residues. CDR1 SGDLS and CDR2 YYNGEE come from the germline V gene. CDR3 sequence (DNA): TGTGCCAGCAGCGTAGAGATGGGAGAAGATACGCAGTATTTT. Protein: CASSVEMGEDTQYF. Together with reference TRBV9 and TRBJ2-3, the CDR3 gives the full variable domain: DSGVTQTPKHLITATGQRVTLRCSPRSGDLSVYWYQQSLDQGLQFLIQYYNGEERAKGNILERFSAQQFPDLHSELNLSSLELGDSALYFCASSVEMGEDTQYFGPGTRLTVL.